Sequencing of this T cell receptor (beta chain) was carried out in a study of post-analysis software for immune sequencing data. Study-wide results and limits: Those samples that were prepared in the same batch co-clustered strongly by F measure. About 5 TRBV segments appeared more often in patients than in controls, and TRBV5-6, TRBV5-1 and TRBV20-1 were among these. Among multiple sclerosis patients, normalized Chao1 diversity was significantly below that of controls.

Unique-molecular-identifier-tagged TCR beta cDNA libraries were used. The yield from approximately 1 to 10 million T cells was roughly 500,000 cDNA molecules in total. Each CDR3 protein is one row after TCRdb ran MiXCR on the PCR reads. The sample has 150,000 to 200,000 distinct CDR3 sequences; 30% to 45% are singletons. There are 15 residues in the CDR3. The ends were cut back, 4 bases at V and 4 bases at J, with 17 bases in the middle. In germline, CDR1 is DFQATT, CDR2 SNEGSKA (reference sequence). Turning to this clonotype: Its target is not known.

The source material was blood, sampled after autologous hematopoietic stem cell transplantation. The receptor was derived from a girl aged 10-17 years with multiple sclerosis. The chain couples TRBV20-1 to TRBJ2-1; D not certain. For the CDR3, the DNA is TGCAGTGCTACCCCTAGGGTGTCCGGGTACAATGAGCAGTTCTTC. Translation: CSATPRVSGYNEQFF.